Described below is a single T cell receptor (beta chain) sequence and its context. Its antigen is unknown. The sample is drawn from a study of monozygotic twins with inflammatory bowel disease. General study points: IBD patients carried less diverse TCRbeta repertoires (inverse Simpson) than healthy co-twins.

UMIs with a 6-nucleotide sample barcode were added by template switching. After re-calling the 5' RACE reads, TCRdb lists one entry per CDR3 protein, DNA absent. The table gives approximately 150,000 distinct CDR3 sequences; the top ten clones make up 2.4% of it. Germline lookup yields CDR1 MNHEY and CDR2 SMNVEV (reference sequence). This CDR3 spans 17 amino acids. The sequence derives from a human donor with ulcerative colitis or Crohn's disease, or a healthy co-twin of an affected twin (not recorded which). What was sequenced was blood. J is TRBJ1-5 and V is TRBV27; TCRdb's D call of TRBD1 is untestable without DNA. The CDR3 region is CASSPVQQIPPNQPQHF.